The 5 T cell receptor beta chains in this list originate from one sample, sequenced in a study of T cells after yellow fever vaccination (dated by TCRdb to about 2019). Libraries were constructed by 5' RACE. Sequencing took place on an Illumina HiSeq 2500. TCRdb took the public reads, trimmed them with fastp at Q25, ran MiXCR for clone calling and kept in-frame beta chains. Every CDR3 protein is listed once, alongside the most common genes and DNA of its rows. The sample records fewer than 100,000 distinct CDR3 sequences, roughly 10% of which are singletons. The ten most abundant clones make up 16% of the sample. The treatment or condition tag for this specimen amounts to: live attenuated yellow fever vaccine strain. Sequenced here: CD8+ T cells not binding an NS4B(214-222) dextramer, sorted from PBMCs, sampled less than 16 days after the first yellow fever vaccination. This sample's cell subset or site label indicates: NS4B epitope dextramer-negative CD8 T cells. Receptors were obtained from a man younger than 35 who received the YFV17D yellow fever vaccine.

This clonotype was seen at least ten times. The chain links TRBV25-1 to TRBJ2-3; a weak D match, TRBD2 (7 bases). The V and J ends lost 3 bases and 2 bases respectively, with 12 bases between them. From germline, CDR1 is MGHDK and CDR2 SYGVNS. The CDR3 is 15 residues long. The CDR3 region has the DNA TGTGCCAGCAGTGACGGGGGGCAGGTCACAGATACGCAGTATTTT. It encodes CASSDGGQVTDTQYF.

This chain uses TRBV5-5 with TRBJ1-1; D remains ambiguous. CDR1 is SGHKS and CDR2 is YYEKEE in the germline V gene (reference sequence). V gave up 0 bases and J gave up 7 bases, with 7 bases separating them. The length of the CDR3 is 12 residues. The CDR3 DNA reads TGTGCCAGCAGCTTGGTGATGGGTGAAGCTTTCTTT. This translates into CASSLVMGEAFF. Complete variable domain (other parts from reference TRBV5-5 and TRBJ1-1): DAGVTQSPTHLIKTRGQQVTLRCSPISGHKSVSWYQQVLGQGPQFIFQYYEKEERGRGNFPDRFSARQFPNYSSELNVNALLLGDSALYLCASSLVMGEAFFGQGTRLTVV.

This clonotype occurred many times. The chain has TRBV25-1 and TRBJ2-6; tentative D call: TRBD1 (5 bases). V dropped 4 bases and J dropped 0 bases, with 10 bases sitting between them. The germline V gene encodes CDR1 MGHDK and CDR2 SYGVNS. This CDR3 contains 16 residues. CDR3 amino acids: CASSAQGSSGANVLTF. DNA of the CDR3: TGTGCCAGCAGTGCTCAGGGAAGCTCTGGGGCCAACGTCCTGACTTTC.

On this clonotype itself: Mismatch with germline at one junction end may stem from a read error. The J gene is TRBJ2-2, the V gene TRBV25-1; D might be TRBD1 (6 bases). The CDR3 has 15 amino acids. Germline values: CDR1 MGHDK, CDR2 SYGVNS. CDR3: CTSSLGGWATGELFF. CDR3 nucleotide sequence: TGTACCAGCAGTCTTGGGGGCTGGGCCACCGGGGAGCTGTTTTTT. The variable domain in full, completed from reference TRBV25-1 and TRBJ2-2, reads EADIYQTPRYLVIGTGKKITLECSQTMGHDKMYWYQQDPGMELHLIHYSYGVNSTEKGDLSSESTVSRIRTEHFPLTLESARPSHTSQYLCTSSLGGWATGELFFGEGSRLTVL.

This CDR3 reads CASSLRTAPTYEQYV. Here the CDR3 DNA reads TGTGCCAGCAGCTTGCGGACAGCACCAACCTACGAGCAGTACGTC. J is TRBJ2-7 and V is TRBV5-5; TRBD1 might be the D (6 bases). CDR3 length: 15 residues. V was pared by 1 base and J by 2 bases, with 13 bases between. Germline-derived CDR1 and CDR2 are SGHKS and YYEKEE (reference sequence).